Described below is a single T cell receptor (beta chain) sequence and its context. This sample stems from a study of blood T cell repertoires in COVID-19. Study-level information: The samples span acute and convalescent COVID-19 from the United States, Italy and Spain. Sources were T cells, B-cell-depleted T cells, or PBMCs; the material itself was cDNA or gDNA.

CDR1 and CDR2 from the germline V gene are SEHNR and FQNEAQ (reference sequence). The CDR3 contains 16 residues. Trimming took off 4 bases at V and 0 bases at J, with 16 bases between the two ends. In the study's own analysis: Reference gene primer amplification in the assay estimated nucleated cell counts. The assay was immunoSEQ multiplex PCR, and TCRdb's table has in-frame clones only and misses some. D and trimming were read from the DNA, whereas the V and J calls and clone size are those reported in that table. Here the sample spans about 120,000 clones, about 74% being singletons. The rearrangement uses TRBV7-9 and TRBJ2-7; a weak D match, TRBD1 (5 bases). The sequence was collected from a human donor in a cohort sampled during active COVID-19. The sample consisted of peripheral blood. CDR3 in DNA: TGTGCCAGCAGCTCCTCCAGGGATCGTAGCTCCTACGAGCAGTACTTC. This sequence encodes CASSSSRDRSSYEQYF. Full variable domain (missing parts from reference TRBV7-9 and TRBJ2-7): DTGVSQNPRHKITKRGQNVTFRCDPISEHNRLYWYRQTLGQGPEFLTYFQNEAQLEKSRLLSDRFSAERPKGSFSTLEIQRTEQGDSAMYLCASSSSRDRSSYEQYFGPGTRLTVT.